Below are 22 T cell receptor beta chains sequenced from a single sample in a study of T cells in Graves' hyperthyroidism and ophthalmopathy. Researchers took RNA transcripts and amplified the TCR beta CDR3 regions from them. First-round RT-PCR with HTBI primers amplified the TCR CDR3 region. One entry per CDR3 protein results from TCRdb running MiXCR on the multiplex PCR reads. The table lists roughly 570,000 distinct CDR3 sequences, more than 15% of them singletons. The material sequenced was blood. The receptors were sampled from a woman aged 25 to 39 with Graves' hyperthyroidism.

The V gene is TRBV28, the J gene TRBJ2-6; D is ambiguous. The CDR3 has 15 amino acids. The germline gives CDR1 MDHEN, CDR2 SYDVKM. Trimming pared 1 base from V and 1 base from J, leaving 5 bases between. The CDR3 DNA reads TGTGCCAGCAGTTTATATGGTTCTGGGGCCAACGTCCTGACTTTC. This gives the protein CASSLYGSGANVLTF.

The table lists this clonotype with a few counts. The chain joins TRBV11-3 to TRBJ2-2; D is possibly TRBD2 (6 bases). The CDR3 covers 16 residues. V was shortened by 3 bases and J by 6 bases, with 17 bases between the two germline ends. Germline V lookup: CDR1 SGHNT, CDR2 YENEEA. The CDR3 DNA follows: TGTGCCAGCAGCTTCAGGCCAAGGTGGGAGGCCGGGGAGCTGTTTTTT. Its protein product is CASSFRPRWEAGELFF.

The V call is TRBV6-1, the J call TRBJ2-7; D perhaps matches TRBD1 (7 bases). Trimming removed 5 bases from V and 4 bases from J, with 21 bases in between. CDR3 length: 16 residues. Per germline, CDR1 MNHNS and CDR2 SASEGT. CDR3 residues: CASSSTTGTHSYEQYF. The CDR3 region has the DNA TGTGCCAGCAGTTCCACGACAGGGACTCACTCGTACGAGCAGTACTTC.

At least ten counts were recorded for this clonotype. The chain is built from TRBV12-3 or TRBV12-4 and TRBJ1-5; a weak D match, TRBD1 (5 bases). V lost 1 base to trimming and J lost 3 bases, with 13 bases between them. CDR3 size: 16 residues. As DNA, the CDR3 is TGTGCCAGCAGTTTAGGGGCGGGGGATCACAATCAGCCCCAGCATTTT. Its protein is CASSLGAGDHNQPQHF.

The rearrangement uses TRBV5-6 and TRBJ2-1; D is perhaps TRBD2 (5 bases). The V end was cut by 4 bases, the J end by 3 bases, with 11 bases between. This CDR3 has 14 residues. Germline V gene sequence: CDR1 SGHDT, CDR2 YYEEEE. The DNA for the CDR3 is TGTGCCAGCAGCGCGCGCCGGGACTACAATGAGCAGTTCTTC. Translating it yields CASSARRDYNEQFF.

The sample holds many counts of this clonotype. The chain carries TRBV7-3 and TRBJ2-2, with D maybe TRBD2 (5 bases). The ends were cut back, 8 bases at V and 3 bases at J, with 13 bases in the middle. The CDR3 has 14 amino acids. Per germline, CDR1 SGHTA and CDR2 FQGTGA. In nucleotides, the CDR3 is TGTGCCAGCCAGAAGGTTAGCGACACCGGGGAGCTGTTTTTT. As protein: CASQKVSDTGELFF.

This clonotype appeared a few times. The gene calls are TRBV2 and TRBJ2-1, with D perhaps matching TRBD1 (6 bases). This CDR3 region has 14 residues. Germline lookup yields CDR1 SNHLY and CDR2 FYNNEI. V was shortened by 5 bases and J by 8 bases, with 16 bases between the two germline ends. The CDR3 bases are TGTGCCAGCAGTCCCCCCCCGACAGGTTATGAGCAGTTCTTC. It translates to CASSPPPTGYEQFF.

The V gene is TRBV3-1, the J gene TRBJ2-2, with 7 bases aligning to TRBD2. Germline CDR1 is LGHDT and CDR2 is YNNKEL (reference sequence). This CDR3 has 14 residues. J lost 1 base, V lost 4 bases, and 0 bases had no gene match. The DNA of the CDR3 is TGTGCCAGCAGCCGCGGGGGGAACACCGGGGAGCTGTTTTTT. It codes for CASSRGGNTGELFF.

Concerning this clonotype itself: This sequence may be a read error, since a much larger clone differs from it by one base. This chain joins TRBV2 and TRBJ2-3; 8 bases are shared with TRBD1. Germline lookup yields CDR1 SNHLY and CDR2 FYNNEI. CDR3 size: 14 residues. In nucleotides, the CDR3 is TGTGCCAGCAAGACCCGTTCGGGGACAGGTACGCAGTATTTT. It encodes CASKTRSGTGTQYF. The full variable domain, rest sourced from reference TRBV2 and TRBJ2-3, is EPEVTQTPSHQVTQMGQEVILRCVPISNHLYFYWYRQILGQKVEFLVSFYNNEISEKSEIFDDQFSVERPDGSNFTLKIRSTKLEDSAMYFCASKTRSGTGTQYFGPGTRLTVL.

Ten or more counts support this clonotype. The genes are TRBV7-3 and TRBJ2-3, with 7 bases aligning to TRBD1. Trimming took 4 bases from V and 3 from J; bases not matched to a gene: 4. The germline CDR1 and CDR2 sequences are SGHTA and FQGTGA. This CDR3 is 14 amino acids long. CDR3 nucleotide sequence: TGTGCCAGCAGCTCTGGGGACAGAACAGATACGCAGTATTTT. This codes for CASSSGDRTDTQYF.

This clonotype was detected only a few times. The chain employs TRBV24-1 and TRBJ2-1, with 8 bases that match TRBD2. J lost 2 bases, V lost 3 bases, and 2 bases had no gene match. This CDR3 spans 15 amino acids. Germline CDR1 reads KGHDR; CDR2 reads SFDVKD. The CDR3 region is CATSDGLAAYNEQFF. CDR3 sequence (DNA): TGTGCCACCAGTGATGGACTAGCCGCCTACAATGAGCAGTTCTTC.

This chain joins TRBV5-6 and TRBJ1-1; 7 bases agree with TRBD1. Germline CDR1 reads SGHDT; CDR2 reads YYEEEE. V was clipped by 1 base and J by 6 bases; unmatched bases: 6. There are 14 residues in the CDR3. CDR3 in amino acids: CASSLKWQGAEAFF. The CDR3 DNA reads as TGTGCCAGCAGCTTGAAGTGGCAGGGGGCTGAAGCTTTCTTT.

This clonotype was seen repeatedly, ten times or more. This chain uses TRBV28 with TRBJ2-1; 7 bases match TRBD2. In germline, CDR1 is MDHEN, CDR2 SYDVKM. The CDR3 extends over 14 amino acids. Unmatched junction bases numbered 11, after V lost 9 bases and J lost 6 bases. The CDR3 DNA follows: TGTGCCAGACTCGGGCGGGAGAAGATCAATGAGCAGTTCTTC. This sequence encodes CARLGREKINEQFF.

This clonotype was seen many times. The chain uses TRBV27 and TRBJ2-7, with a weak D call TRBD2 (6 bases). There are 13 residues in the CDR3. Germline V CDR1 and CDR2: MNHEY, SMNVEV (reference sequence). The V end lost 4 bases, the J end lost 4 bases, and 11 bases lay between the germline ends. DNA for the CDR3: TGTGCCAGCAGTTCTGATAGCGGATACGAGCAGTACTTC. This codes for CASSSDSGYEQYF.

This clonotype was counted many times. The chain recombines TRBV3-2 with TRBJ2-3; the table's D call, TRBD2, has no DNA check behind it. TRBV3-2 is classified as a pseudogene. This CDR3 is 16 amino acids long. The chain's CDR3 is CASSQDPSGVTDTQYF. The CDR3 DNA sequence: TGTGCCAGCAGCCAAGACCCTAGCGGGGTCACAGATACGCAGTATTTT.

This clonotype was seen repeatedly, ten times or more. The J gene is TRBJ2-1, the V gene TRBV6-6; the D gene is possibly TRBD2 (5 bases). Germline values: CDR1 MNHNY, CDR2 SVGAGI (reference sequence). Between the trimmed V and J ends, which lost 2 bases and 0 bases, there was a span of 8 bases. This CDR3 is built from 15 residues. CDR3 protein: CASSYGGSSYNEQFF. CDR3 DNA: TGTGCCAGCAGTTACGGTGGGAGCTCCTACAATGAGCAGTTCTTC.

This clonotype was recorded at least ten times. This rearrangement joins TRBV12-3 or TRBV12-4 to TRBJ2-2; TRBD1 or TRBD2 may be the D gene (5 bases each). The V gene lost 9 bases and the J gene lost 2 bases, with 16 bases spanning the gap. The CDR3 loop spans 15 amino acids. The CDR3: CASGRWGRNTGELFF. DNA of the CDR3: TGTGCCAGTGGAAGGTGGGGGAGAAACACCGGGGAGCTGTTTTTT.

The chain joins TRBV2 to TRBJ2-3; 9 bases align to TRBD2. The CDR3 has 15 residues. V shed 3 bases and J 5 bases; nucleotides not matched to a gene: 6. CDR1 is SNHLY, CDR2 FYNNEI, per germline. The CDR3 is CASSERAGGRDTQYF. CDR3 nucleotide sequence: TGTGCCAGCAGTGAGCGAGCGGGAGGAAGAGATACGCAGTATTTT.

This clonotype was picked up many times. This sequence joins TRBV2 and TRBJ2-2; D is tentatively TRBD1 or TRBD2 (5 bases each). Trimming removed 6 bases from V and 7 bases from J, with 21 bases in between. Germline-derived CDR1 and CDR2 are SNHLY and FYNNEI. The length of the CDR3 is 16 residues. The CDR3 nucleotides read TGTGCCAGCAGACGCTCCGGGACCGAAATAAGCGGGGAGCTGTTTTTT. This translates into CASRRSGTEISGELFF.

This clonotype was seen a handful of times. One end of the junction fails to match germline, which may point to a read error. The rearrangement joins TRBV6-5 to TRBJ2-7; TRBD1 agrees at 9 bases. Germline CDR1 MNHEY, CDR2 SVGAGI. This CDR3 contains 15 residues. In DNA form, the CDR3 reads TGTGCCAGCAGCTACTTGGGACAGGGCTTCTACGAGCAGTACTTC. Translating it yields CASSYLGQGFYEQYF.

A few counts support this clonotype. The chain links TRBV6-1 to TRBJ1-3; weak D call: TRBD1 (6 bases). Per germline, CDR1 MNHNS and CDR2 SASEGT. This CDR3 region has 17 residues. With 7 bases removed from V and 0 bases from J, the gap between germline ends came to 19 bases. The CDR3 is CASIEGGGHFSGNTIYF. The CDR3 region has the DNA TGTGCCAGCATCGAAGGAGGGGGACACTTCTCTGGAAACACCATATATTTT.

This clonotype came up many times. V usage is TRBV6-2 or TRBV6-3 and J usage is TRBJ2-3; 8 nucleotides match TRBD1. Germline CDR1 and CDR2: MNHEY and SVGEGT. After removal of 6 bases from V and 4 bases from J, the junction contained 6 bases not matched to a gene. The CDR3 loop spans 14 amino acids. CDR3 nucleotide sequence: TGTGCCAGCAGCCCGGGACAGGCGGCAGATACGCAGTATTTT. It translates to CASSPGQAADTQYF.